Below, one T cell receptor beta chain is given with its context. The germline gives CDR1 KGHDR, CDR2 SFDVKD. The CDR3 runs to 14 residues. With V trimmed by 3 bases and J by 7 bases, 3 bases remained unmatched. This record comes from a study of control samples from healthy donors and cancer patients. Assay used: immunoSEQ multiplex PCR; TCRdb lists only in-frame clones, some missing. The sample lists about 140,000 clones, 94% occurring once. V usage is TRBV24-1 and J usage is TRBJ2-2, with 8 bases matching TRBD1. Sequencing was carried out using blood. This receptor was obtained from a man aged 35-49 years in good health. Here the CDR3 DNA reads TGTGCCACCAGTGATAGACAGGGGATCGGGGAGCTGTTTTTT. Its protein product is CATSDRQGIGELFF.